The clone carrying this TCR beta chain was seen a few times. Individuals who donated were healthy Caucasians from Russia aged roughly 6 to 100. This sample stems from a study of blood T cells in healthy people across ages. Then a second PCR, running roughly 7 to 11 cycles, was carried out with a sample-barcoded 5' primer and a J-beta primer mix. MiXCR, applied by TCRdb to the 5' RACE reads, yields one record per CDR3 protein. This table has 800,000 to 950,000 distinct CDR3 sequences, almost 30% appearing once. The CDR3 loop spans 13 amino acids. CDR1 and CDR2 (germline): SGHRS, YFSETQ. V was cut by 4 bases and J by 10 bases, with 15 bases left in between. These data were also reused for a study on T cells of mothers and their children.

The sample consisted of blood. The clonotype originates from a woman aged 40 to 50 in good health. The V and J genes are TRBV5-1 and TRBJ2-1, with D tentatively TRBD1 or TRBD2 (5 bases each). CDR3 in amino acids: CASSANFEGEQFF. The CDR3 bases are TGCGCCAGCAGCGCCAACTTCGAGGGGGAGCAGTTCTTC.